This T cell receptor beta chain was recovered during a study of OX40 agonist ivuxolimab in advanced cancers. As for the study in general: Earlier anti-PD-1, anti-PD-L1 or anti-CTLA-4 therapy was permitted; roughly 42% had received some.

General study findings and limits: The antigen specificity of the peripheral T cells (those that were expanded) was not determined. Averaged across samples, CD8+ T cells carried more expanded clones than CD4+ did. At 0.1 to 3.0 mg/kg and by week 6, CD4+ and CD8+ T cells in the blood had expanded clonally.

Sequenced by immunoSEQ multiplex PCR; TCRdb stores in-frame clones only, minus some. Counted here are tens of thousands of clones, almost 95% occurring once; the ten biggest clones make up roughly 19%. Turning to this clone: Its antigen is unidentified.

The TCR sequence derives from an adult with an advanced solid tumor such as melanoma, head and neck, liver or kidney cancer. Source: CD4+ or CD8+ T cells sorted from blood, taken in a trial of the OX40 agonist ivuxolimab.

Here the CDR3 reads CASSVTGNSGNTIYF. For the CDR3, the DNA is TGTGCCAGCAGCGTGACGGGTAACTCTGGAAACACCATATATTTT. This chain uses TRBV9 with TRBJ1-3, with D hard to call. The CDR3 extends over 15 amino acids. Germline V gene lookup returns CDR1 SGDLS and CDR2 YYNGEE. The ends were cut back, 2 bases at V and 0 bases at J, with 9 bases in the middle.